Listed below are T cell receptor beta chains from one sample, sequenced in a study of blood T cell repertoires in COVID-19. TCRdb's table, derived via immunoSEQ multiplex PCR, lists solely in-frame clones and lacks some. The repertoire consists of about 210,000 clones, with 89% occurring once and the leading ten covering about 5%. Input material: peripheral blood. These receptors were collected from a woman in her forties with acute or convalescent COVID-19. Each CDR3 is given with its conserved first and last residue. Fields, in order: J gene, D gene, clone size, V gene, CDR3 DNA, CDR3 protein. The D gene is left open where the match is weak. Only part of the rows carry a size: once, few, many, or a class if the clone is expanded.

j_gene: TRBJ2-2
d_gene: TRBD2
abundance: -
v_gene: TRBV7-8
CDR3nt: TGTGCCAGCAGCTTAGCGCTCGGGCTAGCGGGGGGCCGGAACGGGGAGCTGTTTTTT
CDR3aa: CASSLALGLAGGRNGELFF

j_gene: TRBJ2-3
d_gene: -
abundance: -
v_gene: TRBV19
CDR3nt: TGTGCCAGCCAAAGGGGAGGACCGGGGTGGGCAGATACGCAGTATTTT
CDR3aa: CASQRGGPGWADTQYF

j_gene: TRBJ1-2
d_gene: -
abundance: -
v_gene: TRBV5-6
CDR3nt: TGTGCCAGCAGCTTGGCAGGGTCCTATGGCTACACCTTC
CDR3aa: CASSLAGSYGYTF

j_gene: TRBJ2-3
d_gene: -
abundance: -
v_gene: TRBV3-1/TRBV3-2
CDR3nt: TGTGCCAGCAGCCCAAACCCCAGGGGCGCAGATACGCAGTATTTT
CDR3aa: CASSPNPRGADTQYF

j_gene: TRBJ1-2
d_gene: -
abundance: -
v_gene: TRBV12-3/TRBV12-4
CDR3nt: TGTGCCAGCAGTCCCCCAGCTAACTATGGCTACACCTTC
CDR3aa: CASSPPANYGYTF

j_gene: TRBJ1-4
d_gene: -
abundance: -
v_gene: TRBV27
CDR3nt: TGTGCCAGCAGTATCTCCGGAGGGGTAGGCGAAAAACTGTTTTTT
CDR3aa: CASSISGGVGEKLFF

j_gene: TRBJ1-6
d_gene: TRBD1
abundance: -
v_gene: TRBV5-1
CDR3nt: TGCGCCAGTTCGGACAGGGGAGGGACACCCCTCCACTTT
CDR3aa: CASSDRGGTPLHF

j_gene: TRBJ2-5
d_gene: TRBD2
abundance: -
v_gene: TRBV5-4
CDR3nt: TGTGCCAGCAGCTTGGCCGTAGCGGGGAGGGAGACCCAGTACTTC
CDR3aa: CASSLAVAGRETQYF

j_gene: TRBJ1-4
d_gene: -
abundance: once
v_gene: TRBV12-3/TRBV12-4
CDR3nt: TGTGCCAGCAGTTTCTATAATGAAAAACTGTTTTTT
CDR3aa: CASSFYNEKLFF

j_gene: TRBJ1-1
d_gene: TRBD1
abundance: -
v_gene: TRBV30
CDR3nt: TGTGCCTGGAGACAGGGGATGAACACTGAAGCTTTCTTT
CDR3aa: CAWRQGMNTEAFF